This T cell receptor beta chain was recorded in a study of blood T cells in healthy people across ages. Study conclusions and caveats: When set beside aged donors, long-lived donors presented more naive CD4+ cells and higher diversity. Unknown donor CMV status possibly confounded expanded clonotype changes.

As concerns this clonotype: Its antigen remains unidentified.

Together with a sample-barcoded 5' primer, a J-beta primer mix was included in a second PCR lasting about 7 to 11 cycles. There were at least 3 million CDR3-containing paired-end reads obtained from each sample. TCRdb passed the 5' RACE reads through MiXCR, listing each CDR3 protein once. The data hold 1.5 million to 2 million distinct CDR3 sequences, with about 28% observed a single time. Each sample provided at least 6 micrograms of extracted total RNA. Sequences were obtained from blood. This clonotype was obtained from a woman in her 30s in good health.

CDR3 DNA: TGTGCCAGCAGTCCACCCCCCGGGGGCACTGAAGCTTTCTTT. Translation gives CASSPPPGGTEAFF. This chain links TRBV25-1 with TRBJ1-1; a possible D gene is TRBD1 (5 bases). The germline V gene has CDR1 MGHDK and CDR2 SYGVNS. V lost 5 bases and J 4 bases, leaving 14 bases between the germline ends. CDR3 length: 14 residues.